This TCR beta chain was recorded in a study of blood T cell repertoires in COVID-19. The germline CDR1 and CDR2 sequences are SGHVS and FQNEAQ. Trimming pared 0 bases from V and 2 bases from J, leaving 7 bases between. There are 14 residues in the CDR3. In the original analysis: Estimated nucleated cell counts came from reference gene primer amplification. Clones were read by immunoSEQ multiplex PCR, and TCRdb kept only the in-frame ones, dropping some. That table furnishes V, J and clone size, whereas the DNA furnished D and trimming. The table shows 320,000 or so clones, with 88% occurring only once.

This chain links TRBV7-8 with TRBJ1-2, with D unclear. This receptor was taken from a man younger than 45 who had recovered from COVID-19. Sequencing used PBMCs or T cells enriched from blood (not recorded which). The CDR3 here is CASSLAAGNYGYTF. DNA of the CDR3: TGTGCCAGCAGCTTAGCGGCGGGAAACTATGGCTACACCTTC. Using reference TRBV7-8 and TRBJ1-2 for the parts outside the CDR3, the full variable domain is GAGVSQSPRYKVAKRGQDVALRCDPISGHVSLFWYQQALGQGPEFLTYFQNEAQLDKSGLPSDRFFAERPEGSVSTLKIQRTQQEDSAVYLCASSLAAGNYGYTFGSGTRLTVV.